Following are 29 T cell receptor beta chains from one sample sequenced in a study of human T cells and chemical hapten exposure. Time point meaning: patch test 3, about 24 weeks after DPC sensitization. Noted treatment: therapeutic diphenylcyclopropenone sensitization with weekly scalp DPC. TCRdb itself ran the RACE reads through MiXCR, one entry per CDR3 protein. The sample holds about 120,000 distinct CDR3 sequences; about 11% are singletons and the top ten take 2.4%. The material was whole blood, obtained in connection with sensitization to the hapten diphenylcyclopropenone (DPC). The origin of the receptors is a woman in her forties or fifties with alopecia areata. Some clones in this sample may be carry-over from other donors' samples.

The chain joins TRBV20-1 to TRBJ1-1; no reliable D call. The CDR3 contains 13 residues. Per the germline V gene, CDR1 is DFQATT and CDR2 is SNEGSKA (reference sequence). Trimming removed 4 bases at V and 4 bases at J, with 13 bases between. Here the CDR3 DNA reads TGCAGTGCTAAGTCAGGTGGGCTCACTGAAGCTTTCTTT. It encodes CSAKSGGLTEAFF.

This clonotype was counted at least ten times. The rearrangement joins TRBV19 to TRBJ2-5; the D gene is possibly TRBD2 (5 bases). The CDR3 extends over 15 amino acids. Germline lookup yields CDR1 LNHDA and CDR2 SQIVND (reference sequence). Trimming removed 5 bases at V and 4 bases at J, with 17 bases between. The CDR3 nucleotides are TGTGCCAGTAGTTTTCAATCCGGCGCGGGAGAGACCCAGTACTTC. This encodes CASSFQSGAGETQYF. Filled out from reference TRBV19 and TRBJ2-5, the complete variable domain reads DGGITQSPKYLFRKEGQNVTLSCEQNLNHDAMYWYRQDPGQGLRLIYYSQIVNDFQKGDIAEGYSVSREKKESFPLTVTSAQKNPTAFYLCASSFQSGAGETQYFGPGTRLLVL.

This clonotype was observed a few times. V usage is TRBV9 and J usage is TRBJ1-1; 7 bases map to TRBD1. The CDR3 is 14 residues long. Germline values: CDR1 SGDLS, CDR2 YYNGEE. V lost 2 bases and J lost 3; bases outside the gene matches: 4. CDR3 in amino acids: CASSVGTVDTEAFF. DNA of the CDR3: TGTGCCAGCAGCGTGGGGACAGTGGACACTGAAGCTTTCTTT.

The chain uses TRBV7-8 and TRBJ2-5; D uncertain. CDR3 length: 11 amino acids. Trimming took off 5 bases at V and 4 bases at J, with 5 bases between the two ends. Germline V gene lookup returns CDR1 SGHVS and CDR2 FQNEAQ. The CDR3 bases are TGTGCCAGCAGCCCCCGAGAGACCCAGTACTTC. This codes for CASSPRETQYF.

This chain links TRBV20-1 with TRBJ1-1, with D uncertain. In germline, CDR1 is DFQATT, CDR2 SNEGSKA (reference sequence). The CDR3 contains 11 residues. Trimming cost V 2 bases and J 11 bases, with 12 bases left between them. CDR3 sequence (DNA): TGCAGTGCTAGAACCGCTGGTTTGGCTTTCTTT. This sequence encodes CSARTAGLAFF.

The rearrangement joins TRBV29-1 to TRBJ1-2, with D tentatively TRBD1 (5 bases). CDR3 size: 14 residues. Trimming removed 3 bases from V and 5 bases from J, with 16 bases in between. CDR1 is SQVTM, CDR2 ANQGSEA, per germline. The CDR3 loop reads CSVETELNGYGYTF. CDR3 nucleotide sequence: TGCAGCGTTGAGACAGAGCTCAACGGGTATGGCTACACCTTC.

The chain has TRBV11-3 and TRBJ1-4, with D tentatively TRBD1 (6 bases). V was trimmed by 2 bases and J by 6 bases, leaving 13 bases between them. Germline V lookup: CDR1 SGHNT, CDR2 YENEEA. CDR3 size: 15 residues. CDR3 in DNA: TGTGCCAGCAGCTTACGGGGCAGGGGAGATGAAAAACTGTTTTTT. The encoded protein is CASSLRGRGDEKLFF.

This chain uses TRBV6-2 or TRBV6-3 with TRBJ1-1; a possible D gene is TRBD1 (5 bases). Germline V CDR1 and CDR2: MNHEY, SVGEGT. The CDR3 runs 11 residues. CDR3 in DNA: TGTGCTACCTCATGGGGGGCTGAAGCTTTCTTT. Translating gives CATSWGAEAFF.

This clonotype was seen a handful of times. The V call is TRBV20-1, the J call TRBJ1-2; the match to TRBD1 covers 8 bases. The CDR3 extends over 15 amino acids. Germline loops: CDR1 DFQATT, CDR2 SNEGSKA (reference sequence). The J segment lost 4 bases and the V segment lost 1 base, leaving 8 bases of the junction unmatched. The CDR3 reads CSARVDRGVGYGYTF. The DNA of the CDR3 is TGCAGTGCTAGAGTAGACAGGGGCGTTGGCTATGGCTACACCTTC.

This clonotype was seen a few times. The J gene is TRBJ2-4, the V gene TRBV6-1; no reliable D call. V was cut by 4 bases and J by 0 bases, with 7 bases left in between. The CDR3 extends over 14 amino acids. Germline assignment: CDR1 MNHNS and CDR2 SASEGT. The CDR3 nucleotides are TGTGCCAGCAGTGTGACGGTAGCCAAAAACATTCAGTACTTC. It is translated as CASSVTVAKNIQYF.

The table lists this clonotype with a few counts. The V gene is TRBV29-1, the J gene TRBJ2-3, with 8 bases fitting TRBD1. V trimming: 5 bases; J trimming: 5 bases; junction bases outside the gene matches: 9. Germline V gene lookup returns CDR1 SQVTM and CDR2 ANQGSEA. This CDR3 is built from 14 residues. The CDR3 spells CSVTPGQGGDTQYF. The CDR3 bases are TGCAGCGTTACCCCCGGACAGGGAGGAGATACGCAGTATTTT.

This clonotype occurred a few times. J is TRBJ2-1 and V is TRBV6-5; TRBD2 matches 7 bases. Looked up from germline, CDR1 is MNHEY and CDR2 is SVGAGI. The CDR3 is 14 residues long. The V segment lost 6 bases and the J segment 2 bases; nucleotides outside the gene matches: 4. CDR3 bases: TGTGCCAGCAGCCGAGCGGGAACCTACAATGAGCAGTTCTTC. Amino acid sequence: CASSRAGTYNEQFF.

The rearrangement joins TRBV4-1 to TRBJ2-1, with 16 bases that match TRBD2. The CDR3 has 16 residues. CDR1 is MGHRA and CDR2 is YSYEKL in the germline V gene. The V and J ends lost 1 base and 15 bases, in that order; junction bases with no gene match: 9. CDR3 protein: CASSQGPGLAGGPGFF. CDR3 sequence (DNA): TGCGCCAGCAGCCAAGGGCCGGGACTAGCGGGGGGGCCCGGGTTCTTC.

This clonotype was seen only a few times. The CDR3 is CASSFGSPITGYGYTF. CDR3 nucleotides: TGTGCCAGCAGCTTCGGCAGTCCTATTACTGGCTATGGCTACACCTTC. The V and J genes are TRBV7-2 and TRBJ1-2, with D unresolved. CDR3 length: 16 residues. Trimming removed 3 bases at V and 4 bases at J, with 18 bases between. In germline, CDR1 is SGHTA, CDR2 FQGNSA.

There are many counts of this clonotype. The DNA for the CDR3 is TGTGCTAGTGCCCCCGAGGGGGGGGCCAACGTCCTGACTTTC. It encodes CASAPEGGANVLTF. The chain recombines TRBV12-5 with TRBJ2-6; D might be TRBD1 or TRBD2, each matching 5 bases. The CDR3 has 14 residues. The V gene lost 7 bases and the J gene lost 4 bases, with 11 bases spanning the gap. Germline loops: CDR1 LGHNT, CDR2 FRNRAP.

This clonotype showed up just a few times. The chain has TRBV12-3 or TRBV12-4 and TRBJ2-7; 8 nucleotides line up with TRBD2. The J segment lost 6 bases and the V segment lost 5 bases, leaving 6 bases of the junction unmatched. This CDR3 has 13 residues. CDR3 coding DNA: TGTGCCAGCAGTCCGGGAGGGGCGGGCGAGCAGTACTTC. Translating gives CASSPGGAGEQYF.

This chain links TRBV12-3 or TRBV12-4 with TRBJ1-4; possibly TRBD1 for D (5 bases). The CDR3 spans 13 residues. Deletions cut 1 base from V and 12 bases from J, with 12 bases between. This CDR3 is CASSLGGDAELFF. The CDR3 nucleotides are TGTGCCAGCAGTTTAGGGGGGGATGCGGAACTGTTTTTT.

This clonotype came up a few times. V is TRBV6-5 and J is TRBJ2-7; D not resolved. The V and J ends lost 2 bases and 4 bases respectively, with 9 bases between them. The CDR3 contains 13 residues. Looked up from germline, CDR1 is MNHEY and CDR2 is SVGAGI. CDR3 nucleotide sequence: TGTGCCAGCAGTTACATCGTCGGGTACGAGCAGTACTTC. Protein sequence: CASSYIVGYEQYF.

This clonotype was recorded a few times. V and J are TRBV6-1 and TRBJ2-1, with D unclear. This CDR3 is built from 16 residues. Trimming left V 7 bases short and J 0 bases short, with 16 bases between. In germline, CDR1 is MNHNS, CDR2 SASEGT. The CDR3 DNA reads TGTGCCAGCAACCCTAGAACAGATCCCTCCTACAATGAGCAGTTCTTC. Protein product: CASNPRTDPSYNEQFF.

This chain joins TRBV23-1 and TRBJ2-3; 13 bases are a match to TRBD2. TRBV23-1 is an ORF; its function is uncertain. The CDR3 is 17 amino acids. The V gene end was trimmed by 2 bases and the J gene end by 2 bases; junction bases not matched to a gene: 4. The DNA of the CDR3 is TGCGCCAGCAGTCAAGGGACTAGCGGGGCTTACACAGATACGCAGTATTTT. Protein sequence: CASSQGTSGAYTDTQYF.

The rearrangement links TRBV15 to TRBJ1-1, with 8 bases aligning to TRBD1. The CDR3 runs to 14 residues. Germline V gene lookup returns CDR1 LNHNV and CDR2 YYDKDF (reference sequence). V gave up 0 bases and J gave up 4 bases; unmatched junction bases: 1. CDR3 sequence reads: CATSREQGGTEAFF. In nucleotides, the CDR3 is TGTGCCACCAGCAGAGAACAGGGGGGCACTGAAGCTTTCTTT. Looking up the rest from reference TRBV15 and TRBJ1-1 gives the full variable domain: DAMVIQNPRYQVTQFGKPVTLSCSQTLNHNVMYWYQQKSSQAPKLLFHYYDKDFNNEADTPDNFQSRRPNTSFCFLDIRSPGLGDTAMYLCATSREQGGTEAFFGQGTRLTVV.

The V gene is TRBV27, the J gene TRBJ2-2; 7 bases match TRBD1. The germline gives CDR1 MNHEY, CDR2 SMNVEV (reference sequence). The length of the CDR3 is 14 residues. V gave up 9 bases and J gave up 0 bases; unmatched junction bases: 4. CDR3 amino acids: CASRQGTNTGELFF. The CDR3 region has the DNA TGTGCCAGTAGACAGGGAACGAACACCGGGGAGCTGTTTTTT.

In DNA, the CDR3 is TGTGCCAGCAGCAGCCGGGACAGGGGGCGCGCTGGGGCCAACGTCCTGACTTTC. This codes for CASSSRDRGRAGANVLTF. The chain uses TRBV6-5 and TRBJ2-6; 12 bases agree with TRBD1. The CDR3 is made up of 18 amino acids. In germline, CDR1 is MNHEY, CDR2 SVGAGI. Trimming took 6 bases from V and 2 from J; bases not matched to a gene: 8.

This clonotype was seen a handful of times. The CDR3 reads CASSREGRAIYEQYF. CDR3 DNA sequence: TGTGCCAGCAGTCGGGAGGGCCGGGCGATCTACGAGCAGTACTTC. The gene calls are TRBV28 and TRBJ2-7; TRBD2 matches 8 bases. The CDR3 has 15 residues. Per the germline V gene, CDR1 is MDHEN and CDR2 is SYDVKM. The V segment lost 5 bases and the J segment 3 bases; nucleotides outside the gene matches: 9.

DNA of the CDR3: TGCAGCGTGGGGGCGACTGTCACAGATACGCAGTATTTT. Translated, it gives CSVGATVTDTQYF. V is TRBV29-1 and J is TRBJ2-3; a weak D match, TRBD1 (6 bases). The V end was cut by 6 bases, the J end by 2 bases, with 12 bases between. Germline V lookup: CDR1 SQVTM, CDR2 ANQGSEA. This CDR3 is built from 13 residues.

This clonotype has a handful of counts. This chain joins TRBV9 and TRBJ2-5, with D perhaps TRBD2 (5 bases). Germline V gives CDR1 SGDLS, CDR2 YYNGEE. The ends were cut back, 2 bases at V and 3 bases at J, with 14 bases in the middle. CDR3 length: 15 residues. CDR3 nucleotides: TGTGCCAGCAGCGTCACGCCTAGCCGCGAAGAGACCCAGTACTTC. Its protein product is CASSVTPSREETQYF. The variable domain in full, completed from reference TRBV9 and TRBJ2-5, reads DSGVTQTPKHLITATGQRVTLRCSPRSGDLSVYWYQQSLDQGLQFLIQYYNGEERAKGNILERFSAQQFPDLHSELNLSSLELGDSALYFCASSVTPSREETQYFGPGTRLLVL.

The chain combines TRBV4-2 with TRBJ2-1, with 7 nucleotides matching TRBD2. CDR1 and CDR2 (germline): LGHNA, YNFKEQ. This CDR3 has 15 residues. After removal of 5 bases from V and 0 bases from J, the junction contained 4 bases not matched to a gene. The CDR3 is CASSDGGGSYNEQFF. DNA of the CDR3: TGTGCCAGCAGCGATGGGGGGGGCTCCTACAATGAGCAGTTCTTC.

This clonotype was observed a few times. The chain links TRBV3-1 to TRBJ1-4, with D uncertain. The CDR3 length is 15 residues. Germline V gene sequence: CDR1 LGHDT, CDR2 YNNKEL (reference sequence). V lost 0 bases, J lost 4 bases, and 9 bases lay in between. The CDR3: CASSQERLINEKLFF. The CDR3, as DNA: TGTGCCAGCAGCCAAGAACGCCTGATTAATGAAAAACTGTTTTTT.

This clonotype was picked up a small number of times. The chain employs TRBV11-2 and TRBJ2-3, with D perhaps given as TRBD1 or TRBD2 (5 bases each). This CDR3 spans 15 amino acids. V was shortened by 1 base and J by 2 bases, with 10 bases between the two germline ends. Per germline, CDR1 SGHAT and CDR2 FQNNGV. The CDR3: CASSLAGTTTDTQYF. DNA of the CDR3: TGTGCCAGCAGCTTAGCCGGGACCACCACAGATACGCAGTATTTT.